This record covers a single T cell receptor (beta chain). Its antigen is not known. TCRdb analysed the 5' RACE reads with MiXCR anew, one entry per CDR3 protein. In the table there are some 300,000 distinct CDR3 sequences, 7.5% to 9.5% of which are singletons. CDR3 size: 16 residues. Unmatched junction bases numbered 13, after V lost 4 bases and J lost 5 bases. Germline lookup yields CDR1 LGHDT and CDR2 YNNKEL (reference sequence). The data are from a study of T cells after yellow fever vaccination. Study-level results: Boosting was followed by the reappearance of most primary-vaccination clones (just under 98% CD4, about 90% CD8).

The TCR was taken from a man aged 18 to 29 who received the YFV17D yellow fever vaccine. Specimen: CD4+ T cells sorted from PBMCs, collected 5 days after the yellow fever booster vaccination. This chain connects TRBV3-1 to TRBJ2-7; 8 bases map to TRBD1. The CDR3 sequence: CASSPYDRGRNDEQYF. The CDR3 DNA sequence: TGTGCCAGCAGCCCTTACGACAGGGGAAGGAACGACGAGCAGTACTTC.